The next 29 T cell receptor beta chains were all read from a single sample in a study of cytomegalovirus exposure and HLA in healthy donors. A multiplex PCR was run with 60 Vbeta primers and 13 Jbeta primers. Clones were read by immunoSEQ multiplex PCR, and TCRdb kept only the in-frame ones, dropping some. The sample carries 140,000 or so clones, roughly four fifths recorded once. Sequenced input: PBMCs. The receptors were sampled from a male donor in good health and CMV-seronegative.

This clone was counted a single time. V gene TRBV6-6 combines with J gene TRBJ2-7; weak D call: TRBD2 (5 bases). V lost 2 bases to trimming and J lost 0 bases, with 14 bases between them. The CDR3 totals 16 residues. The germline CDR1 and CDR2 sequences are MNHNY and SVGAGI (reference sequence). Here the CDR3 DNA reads TGTGCCAGCAGTTACAGGGTCATCGAGGGCTCCTACGAGCAGTACTTC. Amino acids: CASSYRVIEGSYEQYF.

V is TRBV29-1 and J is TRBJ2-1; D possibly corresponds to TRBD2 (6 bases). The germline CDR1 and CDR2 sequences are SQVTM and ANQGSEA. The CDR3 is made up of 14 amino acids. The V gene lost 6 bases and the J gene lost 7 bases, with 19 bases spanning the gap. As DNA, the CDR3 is TGCAGCGTCCGCCGGCGGGACGCAATTAATGAGCAGTTCTTC. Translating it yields CSVRRRDAINEQFF.

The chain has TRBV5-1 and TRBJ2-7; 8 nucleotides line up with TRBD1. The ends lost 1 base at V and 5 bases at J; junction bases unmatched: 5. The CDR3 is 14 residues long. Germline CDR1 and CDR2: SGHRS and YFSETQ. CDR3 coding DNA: TGCGCCAGCAGCTTGTTCCCAGGGGGCGACGAGCAGTACTTC. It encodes CASSLFPGGDEQYF.

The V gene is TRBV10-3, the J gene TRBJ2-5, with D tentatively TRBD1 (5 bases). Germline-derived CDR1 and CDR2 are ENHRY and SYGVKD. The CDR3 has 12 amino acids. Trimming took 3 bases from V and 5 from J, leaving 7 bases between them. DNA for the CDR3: TGTGCCATCAGTGACAGGGCGGAGACCCAGTACTTC. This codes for CAISDRAETQYF.

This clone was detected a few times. The CDR3 protein is CASTPGVENYGYTF. As DNA, the CDR3 is TGTGCCAGCACCCCGGGGGTTGAGAACTATGGCTACACCTTC. The V gene is TRBV6-1, the J gene TRBJ1-2; perhaps TRBD1 as D (5 bases). V lost 7 bases to trimming and J lost 2 bases, with 14 bases between them. Germline assignment: CDR1 MNHNS and CDR2 SASEGT. The CDR3 runs to 14 residues.

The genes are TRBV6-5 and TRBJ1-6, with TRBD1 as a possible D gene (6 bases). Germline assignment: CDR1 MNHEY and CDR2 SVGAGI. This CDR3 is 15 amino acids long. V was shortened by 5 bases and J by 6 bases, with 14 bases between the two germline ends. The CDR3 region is CASSAEGVTNSPLHF. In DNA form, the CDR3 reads TGTGCCAGCAGTGCCGAGGGGGTGACTAATTCACCCCTCCACTTT.

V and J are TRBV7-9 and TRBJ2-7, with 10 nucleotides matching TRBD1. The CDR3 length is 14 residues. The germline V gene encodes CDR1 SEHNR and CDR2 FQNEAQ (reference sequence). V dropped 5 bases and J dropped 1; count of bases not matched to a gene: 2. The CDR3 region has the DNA TGTGCCAGCAGCGGGACAGGGGAATCCTACGAGCAGTACTTC. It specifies CASSGTGESYEQYF.

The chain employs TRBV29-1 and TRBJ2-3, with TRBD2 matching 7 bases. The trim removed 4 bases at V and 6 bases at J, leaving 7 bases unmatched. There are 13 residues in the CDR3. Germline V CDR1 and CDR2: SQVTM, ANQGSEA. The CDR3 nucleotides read TGCAGCGTTGTGACTAGCTCCCGGGATACGCAGTATTTT. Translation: CSVVTSSRDTQYF.

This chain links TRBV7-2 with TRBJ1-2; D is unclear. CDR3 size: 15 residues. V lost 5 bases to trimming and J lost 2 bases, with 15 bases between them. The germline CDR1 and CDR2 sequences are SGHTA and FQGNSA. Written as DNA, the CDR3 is TGTGCCAGCAGCCCCCTTCCAAGGAGCAACTATGGCTACACCTTC. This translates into CASSPLPRSNYGYTF.

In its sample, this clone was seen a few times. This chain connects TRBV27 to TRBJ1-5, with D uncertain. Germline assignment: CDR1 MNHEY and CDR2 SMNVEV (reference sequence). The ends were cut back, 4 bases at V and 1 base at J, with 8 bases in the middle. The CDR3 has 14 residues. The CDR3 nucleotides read TGTGCCAGCAGTTCCCTTAGCAGCAATCAGCCCCAGCATTTT. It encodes CASSSLSSNQPQHF.

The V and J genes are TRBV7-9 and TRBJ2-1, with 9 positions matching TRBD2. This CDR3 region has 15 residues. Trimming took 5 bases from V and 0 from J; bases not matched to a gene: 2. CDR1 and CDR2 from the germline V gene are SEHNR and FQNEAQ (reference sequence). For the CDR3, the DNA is TGTGCCAGCAGCGGTAGCGGGAGCTCCTACAATGAGCAGTTCTTC. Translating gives CASSGSGSSYNEQFF.

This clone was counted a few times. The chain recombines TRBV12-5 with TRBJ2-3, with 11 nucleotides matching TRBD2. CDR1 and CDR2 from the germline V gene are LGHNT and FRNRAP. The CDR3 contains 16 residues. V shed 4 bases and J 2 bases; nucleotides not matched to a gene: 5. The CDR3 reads CASGWATSGATDTQYF. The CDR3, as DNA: TGTGCTAGTGGTTGGGCGACTAGCGGGGCCACAGATACGCAGTATTTT.

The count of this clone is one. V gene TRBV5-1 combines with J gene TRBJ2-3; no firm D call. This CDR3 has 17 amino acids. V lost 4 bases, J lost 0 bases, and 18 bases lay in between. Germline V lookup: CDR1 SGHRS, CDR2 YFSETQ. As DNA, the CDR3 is TGCGCCAGCAGCCCGTACTCCGGGTCAACTAGCACAGATACGCAGTATTTT. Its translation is CASSPYSGSTSTDTQYF.

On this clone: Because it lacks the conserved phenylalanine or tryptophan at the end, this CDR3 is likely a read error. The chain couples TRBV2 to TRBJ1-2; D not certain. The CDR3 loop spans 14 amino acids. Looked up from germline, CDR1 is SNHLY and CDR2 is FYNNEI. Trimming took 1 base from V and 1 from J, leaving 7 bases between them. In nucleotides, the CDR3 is TGTGCCAGCAGTGAAGATGGTTTTAACTATGGCTACACCCTC. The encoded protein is CASSEDGFNYGYTL.

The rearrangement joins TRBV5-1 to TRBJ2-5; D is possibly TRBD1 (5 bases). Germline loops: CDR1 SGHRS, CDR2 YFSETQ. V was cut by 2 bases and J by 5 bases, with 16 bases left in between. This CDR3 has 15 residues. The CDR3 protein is CASSLRGPGVETQYF. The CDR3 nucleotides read TGCGCCAGCAGCTTAAGGGGCCCTGGGGTGGAGACCCAGTACTTC.

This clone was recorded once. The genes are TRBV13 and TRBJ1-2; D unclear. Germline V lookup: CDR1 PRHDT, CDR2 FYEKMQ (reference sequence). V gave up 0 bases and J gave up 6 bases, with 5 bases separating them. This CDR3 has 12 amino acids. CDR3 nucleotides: TGTGCCAGCAGCTTAGGATCGGATGGCTACACCTTC. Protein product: CASSLGSDGYTF.

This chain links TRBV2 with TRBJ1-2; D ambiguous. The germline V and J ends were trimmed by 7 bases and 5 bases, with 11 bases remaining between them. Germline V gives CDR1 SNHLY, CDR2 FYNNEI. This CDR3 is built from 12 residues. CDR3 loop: CASTRTRYGYTF. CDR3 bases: TGTGCCAGCACGAGAACTCGGTATGGCTACACCTTC.

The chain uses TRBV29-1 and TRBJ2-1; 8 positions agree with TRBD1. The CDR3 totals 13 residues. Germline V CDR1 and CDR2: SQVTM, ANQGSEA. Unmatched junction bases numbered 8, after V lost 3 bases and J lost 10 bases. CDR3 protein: CSVDRTGLKEQFF. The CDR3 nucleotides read TGCAGCGTTGATCGGACAGGGTTGAAAGAGCAGTTCTTC.

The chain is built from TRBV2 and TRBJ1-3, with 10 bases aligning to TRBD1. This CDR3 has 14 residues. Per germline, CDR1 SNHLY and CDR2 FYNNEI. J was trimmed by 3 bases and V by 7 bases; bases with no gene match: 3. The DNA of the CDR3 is TGTGCCAGCATAGGGACAGGGGTTGGAAACACCATATATTTT. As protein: CASIGTGVGNTIYF. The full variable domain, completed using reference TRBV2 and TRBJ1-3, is EPEVTQTPSHQVTQMGQEVILRCVPISNHLYFYWYRQILGQKVEFLVSFYNNEISEKSEIFDDQFSVERPDGSNFTLKIRSTKLEDSAMYFCASIGTGVGNTIYFGEGSWLTVV.

The CDR3 loop reads CASQDIAAQTDTQYF. DNA for the CDR3: TGTGCCAGTCAAGATATAGCGGCCCAAACAGATACGCAGTATTTT. J is TRBJ2-3 and V is TRBV19, with D possibly matching TRBD2 (6 bases). V shed 8 bases and J shed 3 bases, with 18 bases lying between them. This CDR3 is 15 amino acids long. Germline V gene data show CDR1 as LNHDA and CDR2 as SQIVND (reference sequence). The full variable domain, with the rest looked up from reference TRBV19 and TRBJ2-3, is DGGITQSPKYLFRKEGQNVTLSCEQNLNHDAMYWYRQDPGQGLRLIYYSQIVNDFQKGDIAEGYSVSREKKESFPLTVTSAQKNPTAFYLCASQDIAAQTDTQYFGPGTRLTVL.

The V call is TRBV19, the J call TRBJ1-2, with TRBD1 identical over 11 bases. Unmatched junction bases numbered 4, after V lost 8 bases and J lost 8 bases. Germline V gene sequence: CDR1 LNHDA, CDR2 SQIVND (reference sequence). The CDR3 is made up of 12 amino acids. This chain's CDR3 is CASGQGARGYTF. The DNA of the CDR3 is TGTGCCAGTGGACAGGGGGCGAGAGGCTACACCTTC.

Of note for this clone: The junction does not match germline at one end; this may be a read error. The CDR3 sequence: CASSRGAGGTQYF. The CDR3 region has the DNA TGTGCTAGCAGCCGGGGGGCCGGGGGTACGCAGTATTTT. V is TRBV7-7 and J is TRBJ2-3, with D maybe TRBD2 (7 bases). The CDR3 runs 13 residues. Germline values: CDR1 SSHAT, CDR2 FNYEAQ (reference sequence).

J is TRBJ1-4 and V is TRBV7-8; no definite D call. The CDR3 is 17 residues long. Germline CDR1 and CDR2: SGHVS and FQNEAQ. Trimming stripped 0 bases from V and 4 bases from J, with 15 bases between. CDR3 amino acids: CASSLARPGSGNEKLFF. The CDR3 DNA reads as TGTGCCAGCAGCTTAGCCCGTCCCGGGTCTGGTAATGAAAAACTGTTTTTT. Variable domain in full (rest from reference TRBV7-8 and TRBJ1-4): GAGVSQSPRYKVAKRGQDVALRCDPISGHVSLFWYQQALGQGPEFLTYFQNEAQLDKSGLPSDRFFAERPEGSVSTLKIQRTQQEDSAVYLCASSLARPGSGNEKLFFGSGTQLSVL.

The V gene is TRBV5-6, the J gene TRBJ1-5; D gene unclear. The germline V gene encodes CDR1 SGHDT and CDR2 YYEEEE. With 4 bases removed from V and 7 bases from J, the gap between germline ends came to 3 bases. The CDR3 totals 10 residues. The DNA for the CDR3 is TGTGCCAGCAGCCTCCAGCCCCAGCATTTT. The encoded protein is CASSLQPQHF.

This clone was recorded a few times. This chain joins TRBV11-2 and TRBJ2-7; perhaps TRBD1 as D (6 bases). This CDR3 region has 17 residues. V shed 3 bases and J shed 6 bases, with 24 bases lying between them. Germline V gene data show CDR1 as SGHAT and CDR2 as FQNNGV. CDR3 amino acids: CASSLILPGHGASEQYF. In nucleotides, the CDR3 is TGTGCCAGCAGCTTGATTCTACCGGGACACGGGGCCAGCGAGCAGTACTTC.

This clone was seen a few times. The CDR3 DNA follows: TGTGCCAGTAGTATTTATGACAGCATGAACACTGAAGCTTTCTTT. Encoded protein: CASSIYDSMNTEAFF. This rearrangement joins TRBV19 to TRBJ1-1; weak D call: TRBD1 (5 bases). Trimming stripped 3 bases from V and 0 bases from J, with 11 bases between. This CDR3 region has 15 residues. Germline-derived CDR1 and CDR2 are LNHDA and SQIVND (reference sequence).

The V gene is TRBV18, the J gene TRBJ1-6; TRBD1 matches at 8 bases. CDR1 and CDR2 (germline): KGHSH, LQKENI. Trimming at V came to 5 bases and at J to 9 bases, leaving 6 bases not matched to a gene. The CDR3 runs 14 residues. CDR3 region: CASSTNRGGSPLHF. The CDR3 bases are TGTGCCAGCTCAACTAACAGGGGGGGTTCACCCCTCCACTTT.

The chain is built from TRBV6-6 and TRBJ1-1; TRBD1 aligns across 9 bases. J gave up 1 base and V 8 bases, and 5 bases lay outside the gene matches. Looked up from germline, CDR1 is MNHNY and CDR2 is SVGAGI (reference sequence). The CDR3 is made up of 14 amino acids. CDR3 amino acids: CASVDRGTNTEAFF. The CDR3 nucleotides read TGTGCCAGCGTAGACAGGGGGACGAACACTGAAGCTTTCTTT.

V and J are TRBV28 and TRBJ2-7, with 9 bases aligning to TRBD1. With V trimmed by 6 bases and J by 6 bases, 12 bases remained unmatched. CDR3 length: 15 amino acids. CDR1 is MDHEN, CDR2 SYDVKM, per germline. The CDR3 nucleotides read TGTGCCAGCAGGGGGGGGACAGGGTTCCCCCGCGAGCAGTACTTC. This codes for CASRGGTGFPREQYF.